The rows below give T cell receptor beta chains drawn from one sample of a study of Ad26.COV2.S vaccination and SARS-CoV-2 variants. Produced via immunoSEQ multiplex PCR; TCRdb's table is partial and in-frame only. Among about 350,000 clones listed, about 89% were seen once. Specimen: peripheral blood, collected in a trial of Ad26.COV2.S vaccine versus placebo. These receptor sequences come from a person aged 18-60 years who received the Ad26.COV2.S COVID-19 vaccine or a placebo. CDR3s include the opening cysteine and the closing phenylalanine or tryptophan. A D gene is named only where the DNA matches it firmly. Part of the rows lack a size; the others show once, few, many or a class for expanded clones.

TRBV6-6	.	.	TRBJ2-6	CASSRKPVWGAGANVLTF	TGTGCCAGCAGCCGAAAACCGGTCTGGGGTGCTGGGGCCAACGTCCTGACTTTC
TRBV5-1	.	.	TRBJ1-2	CASYSGGGNYGYTF	TGCGCCAGTTATTCCGGTGGAGGGAATTATGGCTACACCTTC
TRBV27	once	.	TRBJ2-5	CASSPPGRGQETQYF	TGTGCCAGCAGTCCCCCAGGCAGGGGCCAAGAGACCCAGTACTTC
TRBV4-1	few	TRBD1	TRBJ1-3	CASSLDRATGNTIYF	TGCGCCAGCAGCCTGGACAGGGCCACTGGAAACACCATATATTTT
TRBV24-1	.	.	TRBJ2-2	CATSDPAGDTGELFF	TGTGCCACCAGTGATCCTGCCGGGGACACCGGGGAGCTGTTTTTT
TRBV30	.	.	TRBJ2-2	CAWITGPGELFF	TGTGCCTGGATCACAGGGCCCGGGGAGCTGTTTTTT
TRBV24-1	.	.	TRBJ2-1	CATSDTRGGAYNEQFF	TGTGCCACCAGTGACACCCGGGGCGGGGCATACAATGAGCAGTTCTTC
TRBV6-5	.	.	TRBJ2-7	CASSRMGGLGYEQYF	TGTGCCAGCTCGCGAATGGGGGGGCTTGGCTACGAGCAGTACTTC
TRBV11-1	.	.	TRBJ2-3	CASSAGWAADTQYF	TGTGCCAGCAGCGCCGGTTGGGCGGCAGATACGCAGTATTTT
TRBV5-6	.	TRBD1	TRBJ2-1	CASSLDRGESSYNEQFF	TGTGCCAGCAGCTTGGACAGGGGCGAAAGCTCCTACAATGAGCAGTTCTTC
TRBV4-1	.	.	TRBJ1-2	CASSTRGREVNYGYTF	TGCGCCAGCAGCACTCGGGGAAGGGAAGTTAACTATGGCTACACCTTC
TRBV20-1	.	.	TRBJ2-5	CSASHRGGGKETQYF	TGCAGTGCTAGTCATAGGGGAGGGGGCAAGGAGACCCAGTACTTC
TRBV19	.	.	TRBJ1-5	CASSIELFSNQPQHF	TGTGCCAGTAGTATTGAACTCTTTAGCAATCAGCCCCAGCATTTT
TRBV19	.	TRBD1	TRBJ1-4	CASSSNRDRVDEKLFF	TGTGCCAGTAGTTCCAACCGGGACAGGGTGGACGAAAAACTGTTTTTT
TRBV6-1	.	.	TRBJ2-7	CASSEPISRDMSYEQYF	TGTGCCAGCAGTGAACCAATCAGCAGGGACATGTCCTACGAGCAGTACTTC
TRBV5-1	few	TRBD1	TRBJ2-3	CASSLGTGTDTQYF	TGCGCCAGCAGCTTGGGGACAGGGACAGATACGCAGTATTTT
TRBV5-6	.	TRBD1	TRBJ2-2	CASSSRDRPTGELFF	TGTGCCAGCAGCTCCCGGGACAGGCCAACCGGGGAGCTGTTTTTT
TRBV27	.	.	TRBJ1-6	CASSTTVSSYNSPLHF	TGTGCCAGCAGCACGACAGTCAGCTCCTATAATTCACCCCTCCACTTT
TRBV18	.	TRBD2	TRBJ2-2	CASSPPASGRKSGELFF	TGTGCCAGCTCACCTCCGGCTAGCGGGAGAAAATCCGGGGAGCTGTTTTTT
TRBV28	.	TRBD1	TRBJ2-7	CASSRSTGIHEQYF	TGTGCCAGCAGTCGATCGACAGGGATTCACGAGCAGTACTTC
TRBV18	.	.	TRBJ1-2	CASSPQREPGYGYTF	TGTGCCAGCTCACCACAGAGGGAACCGGGCTATGGCTACACCTTC
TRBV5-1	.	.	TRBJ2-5	CASSLGVSPQETQYF	TGCGCCAGCAGCTTAGGGGTCAGTCCCCAAGAGACCCAGTACTTC
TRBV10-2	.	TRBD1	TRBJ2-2	CASSDTGGAVGELFF	TGCGCCAGCAGTGATACAGGGGGCGCGGTCGGGGAGCTGTTTTTT
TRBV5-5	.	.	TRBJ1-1	CASSLGGLAEAFF	TGTGCCAGCAGCTTGGGAGGGTTGGCTGAAGCTTTCTTT
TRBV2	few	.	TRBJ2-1	CASSVPGTYNEQFF	TGTGCCAGCAGTGTCCCTGGAACCTACAATGAGCAGTTCTTC
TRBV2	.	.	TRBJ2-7	CASRKRGQRSYEQYF	TGTGCCAGCAGGAAAAGGGGCCAAAGATCCTACGAGCAGTACTTC
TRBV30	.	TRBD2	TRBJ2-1	CACNTPRLAVPLWDEQFF	TGTGCCTGCAACACCCCTAGACTAGCGGTTCCTCTTTGGGATGAGCAGTTCTTC
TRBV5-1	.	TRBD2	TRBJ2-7	CASSSGTSGGISYEQYF	TGCGCCAGCAGCTCGGGGACTAGCGGGGGGATCTCCTACGAGCAGTACTTC
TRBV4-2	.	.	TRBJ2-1	CASSPGVGGSYNEQFF	TGTGCCAGCAGCCCAGGGGTCGGGGGGTCCTACAATGAGCAGTTCTTC
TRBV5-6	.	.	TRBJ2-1	CASSLAREQFF	TGTGCCAGCAGCTTGGCAAGGGAGCAGTTCTTC
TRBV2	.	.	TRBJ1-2	CASSEVPAEFAGYTF	TGTGCCAGCAGTGAAGTACCGGCGGAGTTCGCTGGCTACACCTTC
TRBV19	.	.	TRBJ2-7	CASSPAGTGSYEQYF	TGTGCCAGTAGTCCAGCCGGGACGGGTTCCTACGAGCAGTACTTC
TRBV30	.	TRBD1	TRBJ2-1	CAWSGQGGTGEQFF	TGTGCCTGGTCGGGACAGGGGGGCACCGGTGAGCAGTTCTTC
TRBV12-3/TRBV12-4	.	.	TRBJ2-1	CASSLGDFVGSFF	TGTGCCAGCAGTTTAGGGGACTTTGTGGGTTCATTCTTC
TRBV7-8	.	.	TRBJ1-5	CASSLGTASNQPQHF	TGTGCCAGCAGCTTAGGAACAGCCTCCAATCAGCCCCAGCATTTT
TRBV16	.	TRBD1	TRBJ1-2	CASSQSRQGQGFSGGYTF	TGTGCCAGCAGCCAATCTCGGCAGGGACAGGGTTTTAGCGGTGGCTACACCTTC
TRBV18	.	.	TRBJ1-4	CASSPKQGPTNEKLFF	TGTGCCAGCTCACCAAAACAGGGCCCAACTAATGAAAAACTGTTTTTT
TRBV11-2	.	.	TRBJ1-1	CASSFTRDTMNTEAFF	TGTGCCAGCAGTTTTACCCGGGACACCATGAACACTGAAGCTTTCTTT
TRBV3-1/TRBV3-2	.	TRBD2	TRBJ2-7	CASSPPLGTSRYEQYF	TGTGCCAGCAGCCCCCCACTTGGGACTAGTCGGTACGAGCAGTACTTC
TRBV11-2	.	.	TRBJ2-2	CASSLRGRADTGELFF	TGTGCCAGCAGCTTGAGAGGCAGGGCGGACACCGGGGAGCTGTTTTTT
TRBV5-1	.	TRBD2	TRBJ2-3	CASSKGLAGGLDTQYF	TGCGCCAGCAGCAAAGGACTAGCGGGGGGGCTGGATACGCAGTATTTT
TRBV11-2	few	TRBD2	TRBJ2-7	CASSLVPGTSVYEQYF	TGTGCCAGCAGCTTAGTCCCTGGGACTAGCGTCTACGAGCAGTACTTC
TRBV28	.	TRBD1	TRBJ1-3	CASRRDRRSGNTIYF	TGTGCCAGCAGAAGGGACAGGCGCTCTGGAAACACCATATATTTT
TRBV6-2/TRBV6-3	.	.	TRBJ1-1	CASSKARRNTEAFF	TGTGCCAGCAGTAAGGCTCGCCGGAACACTGAAGCTTTCTTT
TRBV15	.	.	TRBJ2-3	CATSRDVRTTDTQYF	TGTGCCACCAGCAGAGATGTGAGGACTACAGATACGCAGTATTTT